One sample yielded the 8 T cell receptor beta chains listed below, sequenced in a study of T cell repertoires in aging, cancer and after chemotherapy. TCR beta rearrangements were amplified from peripheral blood genomic DNA. Rearranged V-D-J TRB sequences were amplified with a mixed TRB-A/B primer pool. TCRdb redid the calling of the multiplex PCR reads with MiXCR, one entry per CDR3 protein. The sample records 15,000 to 20,000 distinct CDR3 sequences, approximately 40% being singletons. Sequenced sample: blood. These receptors were collected from a human donor with a solid tumor.

This chain links TRBV7-2 with TRBJ2-1, with 12 bases matching TRBD2. Germline assignment: CDR1 SGHTA and CDR2 FQGNSA. Unmatched junction bases numbered 3, after V lost 5 bases and J lost 7 bases. The CDR3 is 14 amino acids. CDR3 protein: CASSPTSGRNEQFF. CDR3 nucleotide sequence: TGTGCCAGCAGCCCTACTAGCGGGAGGAATGAGCAGTTCTTC.

About this clonotype: In this CDR3 the conserved last residue, phenylalanine or tryptophan, is missing, so a read error is likely. The genes are TRBV30 and TRBJ2-1; 14 bases are a match to TRBD2. CDR3 length: 17 residues. V dropped 4 bases and J dropped 1; count of bases not matched to a gene: 6. Germline values: CDR1 GTSNPN, CDR2 SVGIG (reference sequence). CDR3 coding DNA: TGTGCCTGGATTGGGACTAGCGGGAGCGGGTCCTACAATGAGCAGTTCTTA. Translated: CAWIGTSGSGSYNEQFL.

In this sample, this clonotype turned up a few times. In DNA form, the CDR3 reads TGTGCCAGCAGCTTCGGGACAGCCTCAGATACGCAGTATTTT. The encoded protein is CASSFGTASDTQYF. This sequence joins TRBV7-6 and TRBJ2-3, with TRBD1 identical over 7 bases. Germline trimming cut 3 bases from V and 4 bases from J; bases unmatched to any gene: 4. The CDR3 sequence is 14 residues long. Germline CDR1 reads SGHVS; CDR2 reads FNYEAQ.

The sample holds a few counts of this clonotype. The chain recombines TRBV19 with TRBJ1-1, with D unclear. The V gene's germline CDR1 is LNHDA and CDR2 SQIVND (reference sequence). V was shortened by 7 bases and J by 1 base, with 10 bases between the two germline ends. The CDR3 has 13 residues. CDR3 sequence: CASTKQANTEAFF. CDR3 sequence (DNA): TGTGCCAGTACCAAGCAGGCGAACACTGAAGCTTTCTTT.

This clonotype showed up just a few times. The chain couples TRBV30 to TRBJ2-7; D might be TRBD1 (5 bases). V lost 3 bases and J 4 bases, leaving 10 bases between the germline ends. The germline CDR1 and CDR2 sequences are GTSNPN and SVGIG (reference sequence). The CDR3 consists of 12 residues. The CDR3 protein is CAWSPDSYEQYF. CDR3 bases: TGTGCCTGGAGCCCAGACAGTTACGAGCAGTACTTC.

The chain is built from TRBV10-1 and TRBJ2-7, with a weak D call TRBD1 (6 bases). The CDR3 spans 15 residues. Germline V gene lookup returns CDR1 WNHNN and CDR2 SYGVQD (reference sequence). Trimming took 7 bases from V and 0 from J, leaving 16 bases between them. This CDR3 is CASTPPPDSSYEQYF. In nucleotides, the CDR3 is TGCGCCAGCACCCCACCGCCGGACAGCTCCTACGAGCAGTACTTC.

CDR3 residues: CASSPAGTANTGELFF. CDR3 DNA: TGCGCCAGCAGCCCCGCCGGGACAGCGAACACCGGGGAGCTGTTTTTT. The chain employs TRBV5-1 and TRBJ2-2; 7 bases map to TRBD1. The CDR3 runs to 16 residues. J gave up 0 bases and V 4 bases, and 6 bases lay outside the gene matches. CDR1 and CDR2 from the germline V gene are SGHRS and YFSETQ.

The chain is built from TRBV29-1 and TRBJ1-1; the D is unclear. Per germline, CDR1 SQVTM and CDR2 ANQGSEA. Trimming left V 6 bases short and J 8 bases short, with 13 bases between. This CDR3 comprises 11 residues. The CDR3: CSVHKAGEAFF. CDR3 nucleotide sequence: TGCAGCGTCCACAAGGCGGGGGAAGCTTTCTTT.